These 10 T cell receptor beta chains were all obtained from the same sample, sequenced in a study of shared clonotypes between healthy human individuals. TCRdb's table, derived via immunoSEQ multiplex PCR, lists solely in-frame clones and lacks some. The data show 1.6 million or so clones, 98% to 99% seen once. Sequencing was done on a sample of naive CD4+ T cells sorted from blood. Subset described: CD45RA+ positively selected. Receptors originate from a man aged 30 to 39 in good health.

The chain combines TRBV6-1 with TRBJ2-3; D unclear. V was pared by 7 bases and J by 4 bases, with 6 bases between. There are 11 residues in the CDR3. Germline assignment: CDR1 MNHNS and CDR2 SASEGT. The CDR3 DNA reads as TGTGCCAGCAAGGTGGCAGATACGCAGTATTTT. This sequence encodes CASKVADTQYF.

A single count supports this clone. V and J are TRBV29-1 and TRBJ1-5, with 7 bases identical to TRBD1. Per the germline V gene, CDR1 is SQVTM and CDR2 is ANQGSEA. V trimming: 5 bases; J trimming: 3 bases; junction bases outside the gene matches: 10. The CDR3 totals 15 residues. The CDR3 DNA follows: TGCAGCGTTAAGCCCACAGGGGAGTCCAATCAGCCCCAGCATTTT. Its translation: CSVKPTGESNQPQHF.

This chain connects TRBV7-6 to TRBJ2-2; the D gene could be TRBD1 or TRBD2 (6 bases each). V lost 5 bases, J lost 6 bases, and 13 bases lay in between. Germline V lookup: CDR1 SGHVS, CDR2 FNYEAQ. This CDR3 is built from 14 residues. The CDR3 DNA follows: TGTGCCAGCAGCGGGGGGCGCCAGGCCGGGGAGCTGTTTTTT. Translation gives CASSGGRQAGELFF.

The V gene is TRBV14, the J gene TRBJ1-1; 9 nucleotides line up with TRBD1. Germline CDR1 is SGHDN and CDR2 is FVKESK. The ends lost 5 bases at V and 4 bases at J; junction bases unmatched: 17. The CDR3 runs to 18 residues. The CDR3 region is CASSLRTGTGKVFTEAFF. In DNA, the CDR3 is TGTGCCAGCAGCTTACGGACCGGGACAGGGAAGGTTTTCACTGAAGCTTTCTTT.

About this clone itself: This specimen includes other DNA sequences encoding the same CDR3. In DNA, the CDR3 is TGTGCCAGCAGCGCGACAGGGCAGAACACCGGGGAGCTGTTTTTT. Residues: CASSATGQNTGELFF. The chain recombines TRBV9 with TRBJ2-2, with 7 positions matching TRBD1. Germline loops: CDR1 SGDLS, CDR2 YYNGEE. V shed 3 bases, J shed 1 base, and the junction held 3 bases outside the gene matches. CDR3 length: 15 amino acids.

The chain employs TRBV5-1 and TRBJ2-2, with TRBD1 as a possible D gene (6 bases). The CDR3 sequence is 12 residues long. Germline V CDR1 and CDR2: SGHRS, YFSETQ. V was shortened by 4 bases and J by 9 bases, with 10 bases between the two germline ends. CDR3 protein: CASSPQGRELFF. CDR3 nucleotides: TGCGCCAGCAGCCCACAGGGACGGGAGCTGTTTTTT.

The chain employs TRBV7-8 and TRBJ1-1, with TRBD1 identical over 8 bases. V dropped 4 bases and J dropped 1; count of bases not matched to a gene: 5. Looked up from germline, CDR1 is SGHVS and CDR2 is FQNEAQ. The CDR3 contains 15 residues. CDR3 sequence reads: CASSSRGQANTEAFF. The DNA of the CDR3 is TGTGCCAGCAGCTCGAGGGGACAGGCGAACACTGAAGCTTTCTTT.

This clone has a single count. V and J are TRBV5-1 and TRBJ2-3; D not certain. Trimming took off 0 bases at V and 2 bases at J, with 7 bases between the two ends. Germline values: CDR1 SGHRS, CDR2 YFSETQ. This CDR3 has 14 amino acids. The CDR3 spells CASSLAEYTDTQYF. The CDR3 DNA follows: TGCGCCAGCAGCTTGGCAGAATACACAGATACGCAGTATTTT.

V gene TRBV19 combines with J gene TRBJ2-1; D remains unclear. CDR1 is LNHDA and CDR2 is SQIVND in the germline V gene (reference sequence). The CDR3 consists of 14 residues. Trimming left V 5 bases short and J 7 bases short, with 15 bases between. The CDR3 loop reads CASSDGRPMNEQFF. The CDR3 nucleotides are TGTGCCAGTAGTGATGGGCGGCCGATGAATGAGCAGTTCTTC.

CDR3: CASGTRETYEQYF. The CDR3 nucleotides read TGTGCCAGCGGGACTAGAGAAACCTACGAGCAGTACTTC. J is TRBJ2-7 and V is TRBV10-3, with 8 bases matching TRBD2. Per germline, CDR1 ENHRY and CDR2 SYGVKD. The CDR3 consists of 13 residues. The ends lost 10 bases at V and 2 bases at J; junction bases unmatched: 7.